The T cell receptor beta chain described here comes from a study of Ad26.COV2.S vaccination and SARS-CoV-2 variants. The V gene end was trimmed by 4 bases and the J gene end by 6 bases; junction bases not matched to a gene: 12. This CDR3 has 16 amino acids. CDR1 and CDR2 (germline): SGHRS, YFSETQ. TCRdb keeps only in-frame clones here, not all; method: immunoSEQ multiplex PCR. The sample holds about 280,000 clones, approximately 87% seen once. Treatment specified: 15 to 20 received Ad26.COV2.S at low or high dose, single or two shots; about 5 received placebo; per-sample allocation not given. Samples analyzed were those drawn on day 63 after the first vaccine or placebo injection.

V usage is TRBV5-1 and J usage is TRBJ2-1; 8 positions match TRBD2. Material: peripheral blood, obtained in a trial of Ad26.COV2.S vaccine versus placebo. This TCR was sampled from a person between 18 and 59 years old who received the Ad26.COV2.S COVID-19 vaccine or a placebo. The CDR3 here is CASSEGGAGGPNEQFF. The CDR3 DNA reads TGCGCCAGCAGCGAGGGTGGCGCGGGAGGCCCCAATGAGCAGTTCTTC.